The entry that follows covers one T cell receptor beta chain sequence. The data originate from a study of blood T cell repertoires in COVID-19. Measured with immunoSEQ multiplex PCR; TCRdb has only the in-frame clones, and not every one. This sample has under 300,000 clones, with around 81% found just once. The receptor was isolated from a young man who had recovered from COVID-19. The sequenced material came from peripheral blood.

For the CDR3, the DNA is TGTGCCAGCAGCCTGCGGACTGAAGCTTTCTTT. Its protein is CASSLRTEAFF. The rearrangement links TRBV6-2 or TRBV6-3 to TRBJ1-1; D not certain. Trimming removed 6 bases at V and 5 bases at J, with 7 bases between. Germline V lookup: CDR1 MNHEY, CDR2 SVGEGT. The CDR3 totals 11 residues.